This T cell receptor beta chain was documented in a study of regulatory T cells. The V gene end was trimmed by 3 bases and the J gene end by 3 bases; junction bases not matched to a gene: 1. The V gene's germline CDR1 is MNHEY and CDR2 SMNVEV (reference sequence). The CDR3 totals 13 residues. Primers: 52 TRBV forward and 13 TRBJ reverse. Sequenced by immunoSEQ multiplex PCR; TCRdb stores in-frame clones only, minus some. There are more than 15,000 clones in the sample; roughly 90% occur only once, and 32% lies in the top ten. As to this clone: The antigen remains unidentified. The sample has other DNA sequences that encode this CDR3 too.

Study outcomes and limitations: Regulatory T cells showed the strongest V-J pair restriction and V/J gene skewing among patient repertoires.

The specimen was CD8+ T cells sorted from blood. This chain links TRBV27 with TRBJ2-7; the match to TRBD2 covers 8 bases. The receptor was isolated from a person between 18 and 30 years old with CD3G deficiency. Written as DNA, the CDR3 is TGTGCCAGCAGTTTGGGACTAGGCTACGAGCAGTACTTC. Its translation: CASSLGLGYEQYF.